Listed below are T cell receptor beta chains from one sample, sequenced in a study of blood T cell repertoires in COVID-19. The repertoire was sequenced with immunoSEQ multiplex PCR; TCRdb's copy has only in-frame clones and lacks some. The profile covers some 130,000 clones, with roughly three quarters appearing a single time and approximately 2% taken by the ten largest. The sequencing sample was made of peripheral blood. The receptor set was obtained from a woman in her 70s with acute or convalescent COVID-19. Each CDR3 is given with its conserved first and last residue. The D gene is left open where the match is weak. Clone size is given for some rows only: seen once, a few or many times, or a class if the clone is expanded.

NA	TRBV5-8	TRBJ2-7	NA	TGTGCCAGCAGCTTGCCGGGACTGATCTACGAGCAGTACTTC	CASSLPGLIYEQYF
NA	TRBV6-6	TRBJ1-2	NA	TGTGCCAGCAGTTACTCGACGCAGGATGGCTACACCTTC	CASSYSTQDGYTF
NA	TRBV3-1/TRBV3-2	TRBJ1-6	NA	TGTGCCAGCAGCCAAGCGCGGGATTCACCCCTCCACTTT	CASSQARDSPLHF
TRBD1	TRBV29-1	TRBJ2-1	NA	TGCAGCGTCTGGGACAGGGAGACCTACAATGAGCAGTTCTTC	CSVWDRETYNEQFF
TRBD1	TRBV30	TRBJ1-1	many	TGTGCCTGGAGTGTACCTAGGACAGGGGTGGGGAACACTGAAGCTTTCTTT	CAWSVPRTGVGNTEAFF
TRBD2	TRBV29-1	TRBJ2-3	NA	TGCAGCGTTTCAGCGGGAGATGGGGCAGATACGCAGTATTTT	CSVSAGDGADTQYF
NA	TRBV15	TRBJ2-5	NA	TGTGCCACCAGCGCCCAGGGGGAGACCCAGTACTTC	CATSAQGETQYF
TRBD2	TRBV20-1	TRBJ2-1	NA	TGCAGTGCTACCAGACTAGCGCAGTTCTTC	CSATRLAQFF
NA	TRBV7-2	TRBJ2-3	once	TGTGCCAGCGGCCGGGGGGCCGTCACAGATACGCAGTATTTT	CASGRGAVTDTQYF
NA	TRBV13	TRBJ2-7	few	TGTGCCACAACTGACACGCCATCTTACGAGCAGTACTTC	CATTDTPSYEQYF
NA	TRBV6-2/TRBV6-3	TRBJ2-3	NA	TGTGCCAGCAGCTCACTCGGGGATACGCAGTATTTT	CASSSLGDTQYF
NA	TRBV10-3	TRBJ1-4	many	TGTGCCATCAGTGACCCCGGGACATCTTCAGCGAAACTGTTTTTT	CAISDPGTSSAKLFF
NA	TRBV27	TRBJ1-4	NA	TGTGCCAGCAGTTTATCTTATCAGGTGACTAATGAAAAACTGTTTTTT	CASSLSYQVTNEKLFF
TRBD1	TRBV28	TRBJ1-2	NA	TGTGCCAGCTTACAAACAGGGGGTCAGAACTATGGCTACACCTTC	CASLQTGGQNYGYTF
NA	TRBV6-2/TRBV6-3	TRBJ2-5	NA	TGTGCCAGCAGTTACTCAGGGCAGGGGCGAGGAATGGGCCAGTACTTC	CASSYSGQGRGMGQYF
NA	TRBV7-6	TRBJ2-7	NA	TGTGCCAGCAGCTTAGGTGATACCTCGAGCACCTACGAGCAGTACTTC	CASSLGDTSSTYEQYF
NA	TRBV3-1/TRBV3-2	TRBJ2-7	NA	TGTGCCAGCAGCCCTTCCCGAGGGAGCCTTTACGAGCAGTACTTC	CASSPSRGSLYEQYF
NA	TRBV15	TRBJ1-3	NA	TGTGCCACCAGCAGTACAGGGTTTGGAAACACCATATATTTT	CATSSTGFGNTIYF
TRBD1	TRBV7-9	TRBJ1-2	NA	TGTGCCAGCAGCTTCCCGGGACAGGAGTATGGCTACACCTTC	CASSFPGQEYGYTF
NA	TRBV30	TRBJ2-1	NA	TGTGCCTGGAGTACGGTAGCTGGTGAGCAGTTCTTC	CAWSTVAGEQFF
NA	TRBV9	TRBJ2-7	NA	TGTGCCAGCAGCGTAGCTCATAGTTTCTCCTACGAGCAGTACTTC	CASSVAHSFSYEQYF
TRBD1	TRBV18	TRBJ1-3	NA	TGTGCCAGCTCACCACTGAGGGGGCGCGGAAACACCATATATTTT	CASSPLRGRGNTIYF
TRBD2	TRBV29-1	TRBJ2-3	NA	TGCAGCGTTGAAAGGGGTTGGGCGGGAGTCACAGATACGCAGTATTTT	CSVERGWAGVTDTQYF
NA	TRBV11-2	TRBJ1-4	NA	TGTGCCAGCAGCCCCGGCGGGGTAGGATATGAAAAACTGTTTTTT	CASSPGGVGYEKLFF
NA	TRBV20-1	TRBJ1-2	few	TGCAGTGCCCGGAGACAGAAGAGCTACACCTTC	CSARRQKSYTF
NA	TRBV3-1/TRBV3-2	TRBJ1-1	NA	TGTGCCAGCAGCCTCGGTCCGAACACTGAAGCTTTCTTT	CASSLGPNTEAFF
TRBD1	TRBV7-6	TRBJ2-2	NA	TGTGCCAGCAGCGCCTCGGGACAGGGGGCCGGCGGGGAGCTGTTTTTT	CASSASGQGAGGELFF
NA	TRBV9	TRBJ2-2	few	TGTGCCAGCAGCGGCCCAGGGGAACTTACCGGGGAGCTGTTTTTT	CASSGPGELTGELFF
TRBD1	TRBV28	TRBJ2-7	few	TGTGCCAGCAGTTTATCAGGGGGCTACGAGCAGTACTTC	CASSLSGGYEQYF
TRBD1	TRBV30	TRBJ2-1	NA	TGTGCCTGGAGTGTACGTCAGGGGGCATCCTACAATGAGCAGTTCTTC	CAWSVRQGASYNEQFF
NA	TRBV6-1	TRBJ1-2	few	TGTGCCAGCAGTGAAAACGCGGGGGCCTGGGGCTACACCTTC	CASSENAGAWGYTF
NA	TRBV12-3/TRBV12-4	TRBJ1-4	NA	TGTGCCAGCGGCCTTAATGAAAAACTGTTTTTT	CASGLNEKLFF
TRBD1	TRBV27	TRBJ1-5	NA	TGTGCCAGCAGTTTTACGACAGGGCAACATCAGCCCCAGCATTTT	CASSFTTGQHQPQHF
TRBD1	TRBV5-1	TRBJ2-3	few	TGCGCCAGCAGCTCGGGACAGGGAAATTCCGATACGCAGTATTTT	CASSSGQGNSDTQYF
NA	TRBV12-3/TRBV12-4	TRBJ2-1	NA	TGTGCCAGCAGCTTACAGGGTAGGGATGAGCAGTTCTTC	CASSLQGRDEQFF
TRBD1	TRBV6-5	TRBJ2-7	NA	TGTGCCAGCACCCCCCCGGACAGGGGGGGAGAGCAGTACTTC	CASTPPDRGGEQYF
NA	TRBV4-1	TRBJ1-5	NA	TGCGCCAGCAGCATGTCGGGAGAGAATTATCAGCCCCAGCATTTT	CASSMSGENYQPQHF
TRBD1	TRBV7-9	TRBJ2-3	NA	TGTGCCAGCAGCCGGACAGGCGACTCTAGCACAGATACGCAGTATTTT	CASSRTGDSSTDTQYF
TRBD2	TRBV5-1	TRBJ2-1	NA	TGCGCCAGCCAGTCCGGAGAAGGACTAGCGGGGTACAATGAGCAGTTCTTC	CASQSGEGLAGYNEQFF
TRBD2	TRBV5-1	TRBJ2-5	NA	TGCGCCAGCAGCTTTGGTAGCGGGGGGCTGGAGACCCAGTACTTC	CASSFGSGGLETQYF
TRBD2	TRBV10-3	TRBJ2-1	NA	TGTGCCATCAGCAGGGAGGGGAGCACCTACAATGAGCAGTTCTTC	CAISREGSTYNEQFF
TRBD2	TRBV19	TRBJ2-2	NA	TGTGCCAGTAGTTGGGGACTAAACACCGGGGAGCTGTTTTTT	CASSWGLNTGELFF
TRBD1	TRBV18	TRBJ2-6	NA	TGTGCCAGCTCACCTTGGACAGGGGAGGCTGGGGCCAACGTCCTGACTTTC	CASSPWTGEAGANVLTF
TRBD2	TRBV6-2/TRBV6-3	TRBJ2-4	NA	TGTGCCAGCAGCCCCGTTAGCGGGGGGGCGAGAAACATTCAGTACTTC	CASSPVSGGARNIQYF
NA	TRBV7-9	TRBJ2-1	once	TGTGCCAGCAGCTTGGAGGGGGGGCGGTTCTTC	CASSLEGGRFF
NA	TRBV12-3/TRBV12-4	TRBJ1-1	NA	TGTGCCAGCAGCCACGGGAGGGGAGCTTTCTTT	CASSHGRGAFF